This T cell receptor beta chain stems from a study of CD8 T cells in Susac syndrome. RNA in amounts of roughly 0.5 to 1 ug was reverse transcribed with random hexamers. TCRdb analysed the immunoSEQ multiplex PCR reads with MiXCR anew, one entry per CDR3 protein. The sample records about 210,000 distinct CDR3 sequences, about 95% being singletons. This clonotype is a singleton in its sample. The V and J ends lost 6 bases and 1 base respectively, with 10 bases between them. CDR1 DFQATT and CDR2 SNEGSKA come from the germline V gene (reference sequence). The CDR3 runs 12 residues. V usage is TRBV20-1 and J usage is TRBJ2-7; tentatively, D is TRBD1 (6 bases). Specimen: CD4+ T cells from PBMCs. The TCR comes from a human donor with multiple sclerosis. The CDR3 loop reads CSARQESYEQYF. Here the CDR3 DNA reads TGCAGTGCGAGACAGGAATCCTACGAGCAGTACTTC.